The 30 T cell receptor beta chains below all came from one sample that was sequenced in a study of shared clonotypes between healthy human individuals. Profiling relied on immunoSEQ multiplex PCR, and the TCRdb table lists in-frame clones only, not all of them. The sample includes approximately 2.5 million clones, 80% to 95% of them seen just once. The specimen sequenced was naive CD4+ T cells from PBMCs. Stated subset: CD45RA+ positively selected. Receptors were obtained from a man younger than 30 in good health. Some clones in this sample may be carry-over from other donors' samples.

The rearrangement uses TRBV5-1 and TRBJ1-5; D unresolved. V shed 0 bases and J shed 8 bases, with 12 bases lying between them. CDR1 SGHRS and CDR2 YFSETQ come from the germline V gene. The CDR3 runs 14 residues. The CDR3 sequence is CASSLATGAKPQHF. CDR3 sequence (DNA): TGCGCCAGCAGCTTGGCCACGGGCGCTAAGCCCCAGCATTTT.

The rearrangement links TRBV5-5 to TRBJ1-1; D is undetermined. Germline loops: CDR1 SGHKS, CDR2 YYEKEE (reference sequence). The length of the CDR3 is 13 residues. Trimming removed 4 bases at V and 1 base at J, with 8 bases between. CDR3 sequence reads: CASSPDGNTEAFF. As DNA, the CDR3 is TGTGCCAGCAGCCCGGATGGGAACACTGAAGCTTTCTTT.

The CDR3 sequence is CASSLTTGTGNTIYF. Here the CDR3 DNA reads TGTGCCAGCAGCTTGACCACCGGGACAGGAAACACCATATATTTT. V usage is TRBV16 and J usage is TRBJ1-3; maybe TRBD1 (6 bases). Germline assignment: CDR1 KGHSY and CDR2 FQNENV. The CDR3 is 15 amino acids. The V gene lost 5 bases and the J gene lost 4 bases, with 15 bases spanning the gap.

This sequence joins TRBV28 and TRBJ1-2, with D hard to call. Germline CDR1 and CDR2: MDHEN and SYDVKM. There are 12 residues in the CDR3. Trimming stripped 6 bases from V and 2 bases from J, with 7 bases between. The CDR3 nucleotides are TGTGCCAGCAGGGGCGGGAACTATGGCTACACCTTC. It yields the protein CASRGGNYGYTF.

The J gene is TRBJ1-2, the V gene TRBV27; possibly TRBD1 for D (6 bases). The CDR3 is 14 amino acids. Germline CDR1 reads MNHEY; CDR2 reads SMNVEV (reference sequence). Trimming cost V 6 bases and J 2 bases, with 13 bases left between them. For the CDR3, the DNA is TGTGCCAGCAGCCCAAAGGGGGGAAACTATGGCTACACCTTC. Its translation: CASSPKGGNYGYTF.

The V gene is TRBV7-2, the J gene TRBJ2-1, with D possibly being TRBD2 (7 bases). Germline V lookup: CDR1 SGHTA, CDR2 FQGNSA. The CDR3 length is 18 residues. Trimming shortened V by 1 base and J by 3 bases, and 19 bases separated the two germline ends. CDR3 loop: CASSLGARGRGSYNEQFF. The CDR3 bases are TGTGCCAGCAGCTTAGGGGCACGGGGGCGCGGGAGCTACAATGAGCAGTTCTTC.

The chain couples TRBV25-1 to TRBJ2-7, with D maybe TRBD1 (6 bases). Germline loops: CDR1 MGHDK, CDR2 SYGVNS. The ends were cut back, 6 bases at V and 1 base at J, with 13 bases in the middle. There are 14 residues in the CDR3. The CDR3, as DNA: TGTGCCAGCAGGGTGGGGCAGGGGTCCTACGAGCAGTACTTC. The encoded protein is CASRVGQGSYEQYF.

The chain joins TRBV28 to TRBJ1-2, with D possibly being TRBD1 (5 bases). Trimming removed 2 bases at V and 4 bases at J, with 8 bases between. This CDR3 comprises 13 residues. Per germline, CDR1 MDHEN and CDR2 SYDVKM. CDR3 amino acids: CASSLRDAYGYTF. CDR3 DNA sequence: TGTGCCAGCAGTTTAAGGGACGCCTATGGCTACACCTTC.

The CDR3 DNA reads as TGTGCCAGCAGCATGTACACCGGGGAGCTGTTTTTT. Its protein product is CASSMYTGELFF. This chain links TRBV5-6 with TRBJ2-2; D ambiguous. V dropped 4 bases and J dropped 3 bases, with 4 bases sitting between them. The CDR3 sequence is 12 residues long. Germline V gives CDR1 SGHDT, CDR2 YYEEEE.

The genes are TRBV6-6 and TRBJ2-7, with TRBD1 matching over 9 bases. The V and J ends lost 2 bases and 11 bases, in that order; junction bases with no gene match: 13. This CDR3 has 15 amino acids. Germline V gene sequence: CDR1 MNHNY, CDR2 SVGAGI (reference sequence). The CDR3 nucleotides read TGTGCCAGCAGTTACAGGCCCGGGACAGGGTTTAGGGAGTACTTC. As protein: CASSYRPGTGFREYF.

V usage is TRBV18 and J usage is TRBJ1-2; possible D gene TRBD1, 6 bases. CDR1 and CDR2 (germline): KGHSH, LQKENI. The CDR3 sequence is 16 residues long. Between the trimmed V and J ends, which lost 3 bases and 2 bases, there was a span of 16 bases. This CDR3 reads CASSPSQAGTNYGYTF. CDR3 bases: TGTGCCAGCTCACCCAGTCAGGCCGGGACAAACTATGGCTACACCTTC.

V usage is TRBV7-2 and J usage is TRBJ1-1; D not resolved. CDR1 and CDR2 from the germline V gene are SGHTA and FQGNSA. The CDR3 is made up of 15 amino acids. Trimming shortened V by 2 bases and J by 0 bases, and 10 bases separated the two germline ends. The CDR3 region has the DNA TGTGCCAGCAGCTTATCACGCTCCATGAACACTGAAGCTTTCTTT. It specifies CASSLSRSMNTEAFF.

The chain is built from TRBV28 and TRBJ2-3; D is tentatively TRBD1 or TRBD2 (5 bases each). The germline CDR1 and CDR2 sequences are MDHEN and SYDVKM. Between the trimmed V and J ends, which lost 1 base and 2 bases, there was a span of 16 bases. The length of the CDR3 is 17 residues. The CDR3 protein is CASSLLGTGTNTDTQYF. The DNA for the CDR3 is TGTGCCAGCAGTTTATTGGGTACGGGGACGAACACAGATACGCAGTATTTT. Full variable domain (outside the CDR3, taken from reference TRBV28 and TRBJ2-3): DVKVTQSSRYLVKRTGEKVFLECVQDMDHENMFWYRQDPGLGLRLIYFSYDVKMKEKGDIPEGYSVSREKKERFSLILESASTNQTSMYLCASSLLGTGTNTDTQYFGPGTRLTVL.

V and J are TRBV28 and TRBJ1-3; D remains ambiguous. CDR3 length: 17 amino acids. Trimming took off 5 bases at V and 1 base at J, with 18 bases between the two ends. The germline gives CDR1 MDHEN, CDR2 SYDVKM. CDR3 sequence reads: CASSAPGVEASGNTIYF. The CDR3 coding sequence is TGTGCCAGCAGTGCCCCCGGGGTAGAAGCGTCTGGAAACACCATATATTTT.

V usage is TRBV27 and J usage is TRBJ1-1; D gene ambiguous. CDR1 is MNHEY and CDR2 is SMNVEV in the germline V gene (reference sequence). The CDR3 has 14 amino acids. V was shortened by 2 bases and J by 4 bases, with 11 bases between the two germline ends. In DNA, the CDR3 is TGTGCCAGCAGTTTAAAACCCGTCGGCACTGAAGCTTTCTTT. It specifies CASSLKPVGTEAFF.

V gene TRBV5-4 combines with J gene TRBJ2-5, with a weak D call TRBD2 (5 bases). Trimming removed 0 bases at V and 5 bases at J, with 8 bases between. Germline CDR1 reads SGHNT; CDR2 reads YYREEE (reference sequence). The CDR3 loop spans 13 amino acids. This chain's CDR3 is CASSLGSGETQYF. The CDR3 DNA is TGTGCCAGCAGCTTGGGGTCGGGGGAGACCCAGTACTTC.

The V and J genes are TRBV5-1 and TRBJ2-1; 11 bases are shared with TRBD2. The CDR3 covers 17 residues. Germline V gene data show CDR1 as SGHRS and CDR2 as YFSETQ. The V gene end was trimmed by 0 bases and the J gene end by 9 bases; junction bases not matched to a gene: 11. CDR3 sequence: CASSLALLSGRASEQFF. The DNA of the CDR3 is TGCGCCAGCAGCTTGGCCCTCCTTAGCGGGAGGGCCAGTGAGCAGTTCTTC.

This clone was seen only a few times. The chain has TRBV9 and TRBJ1-4; TRBD1 matches 7 bases. This CDR3 spans 14 amino acids. The germline CDR1 and CDR2 sequences are SGDLS and YYNGEE. V shed 4 bases and J 5 bases; nucleotides not matched to a gene: 5. In DNA, the CDR3 is TGTGCCAGCAGCCTAAGGGACAGAAATGAAAAACTGTTTTTT. Protein sequence: CASSLRDRNEKLFF.

The chain joins TRBV7-9 to TRBJ2-2, with 10 nucleotides matching TRBD2. Germline values: CDR1 SEHNR, CDR2 FQNEAQ (reference sequence). J gave up 6 bases and V 5 bases, and 6 bases lay outside the gene matches. This CDR3 has 15 residues. CDR3 sequence: CASSPWTSGPGELFF. As DNA, the CDR3 is TGTGCCAGCAGCCCCTGGACTAGCGGCCCCGGGGAGCTGTTTTTT.

This chain uses TRBV27 with TRBJ2-7, with D perhaps TRBD1 (6 bases). Per the germline V gene, CDR1 is MNHEY and CDR2 is SMNVEV (reference sequence). The CDR3 runs 15 residues. V was pared by 4 bases and J by 4 bases, with 17 bases between. Written as DNA, the CDR3 is TGTGCCAGCAGTTCAAAACCGACAGGCCTTTACGAGCAGTACTTC. It yields the protein CASSSKPTGLYEQYF.

About this clone: Other DNA sequences within the sample encode an identical CDR3. The V gene is TRBV28, the J gene TRBJ2-5; no definite D call. The J call may be in error: the DNA end matches TRBJ2-7 better. CDR3 length equals 12 residues. The germline V gene encodes CDR1 MDHEN and CDR2 SYDVKM. The CDR3 protein is CASSLVGYEQYF. The CDR3 DNA sequence: TGTGCCAGCAGTCTCGTGGGCTACGAGCAGTACTTC.

Turning to this clone: The sample carries other DNA sequences with the same CDR3. The chain joins TRBV9 to TRBJ2-3, with TRBD2 as a possible D gene (5 bases). This CDR3 comprises 14 residues. CDR1 is SGDLS, CDR2 YYNGEE, per germline. The V and J ends lost 1 base and 3 bases respectively, with 9 bases between them. The CDR3, as DNA: TGTGCCAGCAGCGTATCGGGAAGGACAGATACGCAGTATTTT. It specifies CASSVSGRTDTQYF.

This clone was detected only once. The chain carries TRBV28 and TRBJ1-4; D ambiguous. This CDR3 has 15 amino acids. The V end was cut by 3 bases, the J end by 3 bases, with 11 bases between. Germline V lookup: CDR1 MDHEN, CDR2 SYDVKM. CDR3 residues: CASSFQQLSNEKLFF. The CDR3 nucleotides read TGTGCCAGCAGTTTCCAACAGCTGTCTAATGAAAAACTGTTTTTT.

The chain links TRBV10-3 to TRBJ2-7, with no clear D. The CDR3 length is 15 residues. V shed 4 bases and J shed 2 bases, with 15 bases lying between them. Germline CDR1 reads ENHRY; CDR2 reads SYGVKD. CDR3 loop: CAISGSPGLTYEQYF. Written as DNA, the CDR3 is TGTGCCATCAGTGGGTCCCCGGGCTTGACCTACGAGCAGTACTTC.

J is TRBJ1-2 and V is TRBV4-1, with 7 nucleotides matching TRBD1. CDR1 and CDR2 (germline): MGHRA, YSYEKL. V lost 4 bases to trimming and J lost 4 bases; unmatched junction nucleotides: 12. The CDR3 has 16 amino acids. The CDR3 is CASSPTGIEATYGYTF. The DNA for the CDR3 is TGCGCCAGCAGCCCGACAGGGATCGAGGCCACCTATGGCTACACCTTC.

In the case of this clone: Other nucleotide sequences in the sample specify the same CDR3. The V gene is TRBV9, the J gene TRBJ2-3; no clear D. The CDR3 covers 13 residues. CDR1 is SGDLS and CDR2 is YYNGEE in the germline V gene. V lost 2 bases and J 2 bases, leaving 6 bases between the germline ends. The CDR3 DNA is TGTGCCAGCAGCGTCTATTTCACAGATACGCAGTATTTT. It is translated as CASSVYFTDTQYF.

This chain connects TRBV11-2 to TRBJ2-1, with D perhaps TRBD1 or TRBD2 (5 bases each). The V gene's germline CDR1 is SGHAT and CDR2 FQNNGV. The CDR3 is 16 amino acids. Between the trimmed V and J ends, which lost 6 bases and 4 bases, there was a span of 19 bases. Here the CDR3 DNA reads TGTGCCAGCAGTTTAAACCGGGACCTGAAGTACAATGAGCAGTTCTTC. Residues: CASSLNRDLKYNEQFF.

The rearrangement uses TRBV10-2 and TRBJ2-5, with TRBD2 identical over 7 bases. V gave up 9 bases and J gave up 1 base; unmatched junction bases: 17. CDR1 WSHSY and CDR2 SAAADI come from the germline V gene. This CDR3 has 17 amino acids. The CDR3 DNA sequence: TGCGCCAGTACCTTCCCTGGAGCTAGCGGCACCCAAGAGACCCAGTACTTC. Its translation is CASTFPGASGTQETQYF.

This clone was counted only a few times. The chain couples TRBV19 to TRBJ1-2; D perhaps matches TRBD1 (5 bases). There are 13 residues in the CDR3. Germline assignment: CDR1 LNHDA and CDR2 SQIVND (reference sequence). V lost 5 bases to trimming and J lost 5 bases, with 12 bases between them. The CDR3: CASSVDRNYGYTF. The CDR3 coding sequence is TGTGCCAGTAGTGTCGACAGAAATTATGGCTACACCTTC.

The J gene is TRBJ2-2, the V gene TRBV19; no reliable D call. The V gene's germline CDR1 is LNHDA and CDR2 SQIVND (reference sequence). The CDR3 has 14 amino acids. The V end was cut by 4 bases, the J end by 4 bases, with 10 bases between. The CDR3 coding sequence is TGTGCCAGTAGTACTGGCAGGAGCACCGGGGAGCTGTTTTTT. Protein: CASSTGRSTGELFF.